The entry that follows covers one T cell receptor beta chain sequence. Its antigen is still unknown. The record originates from a study of shared clonotypes between healthy human individuals. V was shortened by 5 bases and J by 2 bases, with 14 bases between the two germline ends. The CDR3 covers 15 residues. Germline-derived CDR1 and CDR2 are SGHVS and FNYEAQ. Terminally differentiated effector memory CD45RA+ cells were excluded from the naive CD8 cells, which were CD45RO-negative and positively selected for CCR7. The donor cohort consisted entirely of Caucasian adults residing in Nashville, Tennessee. Study-level points and caveats: Among donors, the sharing of clonotypes was expected to be influenced by sequencing depth.

Sorted-subset replicate PCR reactions were performed with around 200 ng DNA, corresponding to tens of thousands of T cell genomes. Assay used: immunoSEQ multiplex PCR; TCRdb lists only in-frame clones, some missing. The table records hundreds of thousands of clones, approximately 96% of them present only once. V usage is TRBV7-6 and J usage is TRBJ2-3; D could derive from TRBD1 or TRBD2 (5 bases each). This receptor was obtained from a woman younger than 45 in good health. The sequenced sample was naive CD8+ T cells sorted from blood. CDR3 bases: TGTGCCAGCAGCACTAGAGGGGCTAACACAGATACGCAGTATTTT. Its protein product is CASSTRGANTDTQYF.